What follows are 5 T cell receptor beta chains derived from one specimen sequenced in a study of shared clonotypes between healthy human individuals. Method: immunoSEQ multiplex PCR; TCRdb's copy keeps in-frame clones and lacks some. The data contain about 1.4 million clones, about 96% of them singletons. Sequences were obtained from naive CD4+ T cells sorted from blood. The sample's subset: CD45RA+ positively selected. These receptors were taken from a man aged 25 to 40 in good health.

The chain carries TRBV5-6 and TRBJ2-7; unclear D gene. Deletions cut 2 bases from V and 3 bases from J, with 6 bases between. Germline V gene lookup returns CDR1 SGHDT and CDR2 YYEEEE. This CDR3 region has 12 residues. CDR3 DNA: TGTGCCAGCAGCTTAAAGGACTACGAGCAGTACTTC. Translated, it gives CASSLKDYEQYF. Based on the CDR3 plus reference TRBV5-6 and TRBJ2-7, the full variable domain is DAGVTQSPTHLIKTRGQQVTLRCSPKSGHDTVSWYQQALGQGPQFIFQYYEEEERQRGNFPDRFSGHQFPNYSSELNVNALLLGDSALYLCASSLKDYEQYFGPGTRLTVT.

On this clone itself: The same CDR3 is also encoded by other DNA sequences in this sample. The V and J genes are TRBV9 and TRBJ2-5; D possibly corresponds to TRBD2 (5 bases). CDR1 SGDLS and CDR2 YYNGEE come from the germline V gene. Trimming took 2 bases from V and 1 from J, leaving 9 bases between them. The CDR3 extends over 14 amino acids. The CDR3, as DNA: TGTGCCAGCAGCGTGGGCCTAGCCCAAGAGACCCAGTACTTC. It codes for CASSVGLAQETQYF.

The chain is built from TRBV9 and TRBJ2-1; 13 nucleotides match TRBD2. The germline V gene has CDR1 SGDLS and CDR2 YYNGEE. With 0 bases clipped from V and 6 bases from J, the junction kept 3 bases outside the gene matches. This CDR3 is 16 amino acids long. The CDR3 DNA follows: TGTGCCAGCAGCGTAGGGGGGACTAGCGGGACCAATGAGCAGTTCTTC. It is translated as CASSVGGTSGTNEQFF.

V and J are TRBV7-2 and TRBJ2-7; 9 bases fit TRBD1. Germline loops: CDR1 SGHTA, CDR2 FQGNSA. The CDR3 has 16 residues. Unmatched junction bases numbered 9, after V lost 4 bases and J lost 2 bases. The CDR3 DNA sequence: TGTGCCAGCAGCTCATCTCGAGGGACAGGGCCCTACGAGCAGTACTTC. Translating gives CASSSSRGTGPYEQYF.

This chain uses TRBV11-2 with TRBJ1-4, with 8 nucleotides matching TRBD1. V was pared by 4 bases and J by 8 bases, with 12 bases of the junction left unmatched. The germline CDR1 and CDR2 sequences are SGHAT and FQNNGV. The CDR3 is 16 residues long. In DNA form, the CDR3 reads TGTGCCAGCAGCTCTCACCCCCAGGGGGCGCGGGAAAAACTGTTTTTT. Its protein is CASSSHPQGAREKLFF.